These 27 T cell receptor beta chains share one sample of origin, sequenced in a study of tissue T cells after allogeneic stem cell transplantation. The repertoire was sequenced with immunoSEQ multiplex PCR; TCRdb's copy has only in-frame clones and lacks some. Of about 8,200 clones in the sample, around 42% were seen once. Time point indicated: mouse harvest day 7 after allogeneic transplant. Tail vein injection delivered 10^7 T-cell-depleted bone marrow cells and 10^6 splenic CD5+ T cells. The sample was gut tissue. These receptors originate from a female BALB/c mouse given C57BL/6 T cells with graft-versus-host disease after an allogeneic hematopoietic cell transplant.

This clone was detected a few times. Gene labels here are mouse ones. Sequencing ends 1 residue short of the CDR3 end; the germline J gene provides the rest. The genes are TRBV5 and TRBJ2-3; D unresolved. V lost 4 bases and J 5 bases, leaving 7 bases between the germline ends. The CDR3 consists of 12 residues. From germline, CDR1 is LGHNA and CDR2 YNLKQL (reference sequence). The CDR3: CASSPSRETLYF. Partial CDR3 DNA: TGTGCCAGCAGCCCCTCGAGAGAAACGCTGTAT.

Regarding this clone: All gene names here are mouse names. The read ends 1 residue shy of where the CDR3 ends; the end is completed using the germline J gene. This chain connects TRBV13-2 to TRBJ2-7; perhaps TRBD1 as D (5 bases). V gave up 2 bases and J gave up 5 bases, with 5 bases separating them. There are 11 residues in the CDR3. Germline lookup yields CDR1 NNHNN and CDR2 SYGAGS (reference sequence). The CDR3 bases that were read are TGTGCCAGCGGTGACAGGGATGAACAGTAC. Encoded protein: CASGDRDEQY. The CDR3 in its entirety is CASGDRDEQYF.

About this clone: Mouse gene names apply. Read coverage stops 1 residue before the CDR3 terminus; the germline J gene supplies the remainder. The rearrangement links TRBV31 to TRBJ1-4, with D maybe TRBD1 (6 bases). The length of the CDR3 is 12 residues. Between the trimmed V and J ends, which lost 2 bases and 5 bases, there was a span of 6 bases. CDR1 is GKSSPN and CDR2 is SITVG in the germline V gene. The CDR3 region is CAWSTGNERLFF. The covered CDR3 bases are TGTGCCTGGAGTACAGGGAACGAAAGATTATTT.

Only a few counts were recorded for this clone. The gene names given are mouse names. In the same sample, other DNA sequences code for this CDR3. CDR3 DNA (partial): TGTGCCTGGAGTCTGGGGGGTAACCAAGACACCCAGTAC. It translates to CAWSLGGNQDTQY. The entire CDR3 sequence reads CAWSLGGNQDTQYF. This chain joins TRBV31 and TRBJ2-5; weak D call: TRBD2 (6 bases). The CDR3 end lies 1 residue beyond the end of the read and is filled in from the germline J gene. The CDR3 is 14 amino acids. The V gene's germline CDR1 is GKSSPN and CDR2 SITVG. Trimming removed 0 bases at V and 0 bases at J, with 7 bases between.

This clone is categorized as medium-sized. Mouse names are used for the genes. Sequencing ends 1 residue short of the CDR3 end; the germline J gene provides the rest. V is TRBV2 and J is TRBJ1-3; no firm D call. The germline gives CDR1 LGHNA, CDR2 YSYQKL. V lost 0 bases and J lost 0, with 9 bases in between. The CDR3 spans 16 residues. Partial CDR3 DNA: TGTGCCAGCAGCCAAGAGCGGTGGAATTCTGGAAATACGCTCTAT. Its translation: CASSQERWNSGNTLY. The whole CDR3 region reads CASSQERWNSGNTLYF. Complete variable domain (other parts from reference TRBV2 and TRBJ1-3): DPKIIQKPKYLVAVTGSEKILICEQYLGHNAMYWYRQSAKKPLEFMFSYSYQKLMDNQTASSRFQPQSSKKNHLDLQITALKPDDSATYFCASSQERWNSGNTLYFGEGSRLIVV.

This clone was recorded a few times. Gene labels here are mouse ones. The read halts 1 residue ahead of the CDR3 end, with the missing end drawn from the germline J gene. V usage is TRBV20 and J usage is TRBJ1-5; D remains unclear. The CDR3 consists of 13 residues. V was clipped by 2 bases and J by 3 bases, with 8 bases between them. Germline V lookup: CDR1 GFQATS, CDR2 STVNSAI. Here the CDR3 reads CGARRQINQAPLF. The DNA read from the CDR3 is TGTGGTGCTAGGAGGCAGATCAACCAGGCTCCGCTT.

Remarks on this clone: The gene names here belong to mouse. From the germline J gene comes the end of the CDR3, since the read stops 1 residue before it. This chain links TRBV24 with TRBJ1-3; possible D gene TRBD1, 5 bases. Trimming left V 6 bases short and J 1 base short, with 7 bases between. Germline CDR1 and CDR2: KGHTA and FRNEEI. CDR3 length: 13 amino acids. The sequenced part of the CDR3 DNA is TGTGCCAGCAGCGGACAATCTGGAAATACGCTCTAT. It specifies CASSGQSGNTLY. The full CDR3 reads CASSGQSGNTLYF. The full variable domain, with the rest looked up from reference TRBV24 and TRBJ1-3, is VAGVTQTPRYLVKEKGQKAHMSCSPEKGHTAFYWYQQNQKQELTFLISFRNEEIMEQTDLVKKRFSAKCSSNSRCILEILSSEEDDSALYLCASSGQSGNTLYFGEGSRLIVV.

About this clone: Gene names refer to mouse genes. From the germline J gene comes the end of the CDR3, since the read stops 1 residue before it. The V gene is TRBV4, the J gene TRBJ2-4; a possible D gene is TRBD2 (6 bases). The CDR3 loop spans 14 amino acids. Deletions cut 4 bases from V and 0 bases from J, with 8 bases between. Per the germline V gene, CDR1 is LGHDT and CDR2 is YNNKQL (reference sequence). CDR3 DNA (partial): TGTGCCAGCAGCTCCTGGGGTAGTCAAAACACCTTGTAC. Translation gives CASSSWGSQNTLY. The CDR3 in its entirety is CASSSWGSQNTLYF.

For this clone: The gene names here belong to mouse. CDR3 DNA (partial): TGTGCCTGGAGTCTAGGGACTGGGGGTAGTCAAAACACCTTGTAC. As protein: CAWSLGTGGSQNTLY. The entire CDR3 is CAWSLGTGGSQNTLYF. The chain is built from TRBV31 and TRBJ2-4; 11 bases map to TRBD2. Read data end 1 residue before the CDR3 end; the end is taken from the germline J gene. The CDR3 loop spans 16 amino acids. Trimming at V came to 0 bases and at J to 0 bases, leaving 2 bases not matched to a gene. Germline V lookup: CDR1 GKSSPN, CDR2 SITVG.

On this clone: Germline and genes here are mouse. The read ends 1 residue early relative to the CDR3; the germline J gene fills the gap. The J gene is TRBJ2-5, the V gene TRBV31; either TRBD1 or TRBD2 may supply D (5 bases each). Trimming stripped 0 bases from V and 2 bases from J, with 9 bases between. The CDR3 spans 14 residues. CDR1 is GKSSPN, CDR2 SITVG, per germline. The CDR3 loop is CAWSLSGRQDTQYF. The CDR3 DNA, read in part, is TGTGCCTGGAGTCTATCGGGGCGCCAAGACACCCAGTAC.

Points on this clone: Gene names are mouse gene names. The read ends 1 residue shy of where the CDR3 ends; the end is completed using the germline J gene. The V gene is TRBV17, the J gene TRBJ2-7, with D maybe TRBD2 (7 bases). This CDR3 is 12 amino acids long. The V gene lost 7 bases and the J gene lost 7 bases, with 14 bases spanning the gap. Germline V CDR1 and CDR2: MNHDT, YYDKIL. CDR3 loop: CASKTRGGEQYF. The covered CDR3 bases are TGTGCTAGCAAGACTAGGGGGGGGGAACAGTAC.

On this clone itself: Gene and germline names: mouse. From the germline J gene comes the end of the CDR3, since the read stops 1 residue before it. The V call is TRBV12-2, the J call TRBJ2-7, with a tentative D call TRBD2 (6 bases). CDR1 and CDR2 (germline): SGHLS, HYDKME. V dropped 0 bases and J dropped 3 bases, with 14 bases sitting between them. The CDR3 loop spans 15 amino acids. The CDR3 bases that were read are TGTGCCAGCTCTCTCGGTCTGGGGCCCTTCTATGAACAGTAC. Residues: CASSLGLGPFYEQY. The CDR3, in full, reads CASSLGLGPFYEQYF.

This clone was seen only a few times. Mouse germline and gene names are used. The read halts 1 residue ahead of the CDR3 end, with the missing end drawn from the germline J gene. V gene TRBV19 combines with J gene TRBJ2-5; D assignment may be TRBD1 or TRBD2 (5 bases each). CDR3 length: 15 amino acids. The germline CDR1 and CDR2 sequences are FNHDT and SITEND (reference sequence). The ends were cut back, 0 bases at V and 6 bases at J, with 14 bases in the middle. The CDR3 here is CASSIARGRLDTQYF. CDR3 DNA (partial): TGTGCCAGCAGTATAGCGAGGGGACGTTTGGACACCCAGTAC.

With regard to this clone: Gene names and germline match the mouse. CDR3 residues: CASSQGTGGYEQYF. The covered CDR3 bases are TGTGCCAGCAGCCAAGGGACAGGGGGCTATGAACAGTAC. The gene calls are TRBV5 and TRBJ2-7; 10 bases are a match to TRBD1. The read gets to within 1 residue of the CDR3 end, and the germline J gene fills in the rest. The CDR3 is made up of 14 amino acids. Per germline, CDR1 LGHNA and CDR2 YNLKQL (reference sequence). V shed 1 base, J shed 3 bases, and the junction held 0 bases outside the gene matches.

Comment on this clone: Gene names are the mouse ones. The CDR3 end lies 1 residue beyond the end of the read and is filled in from the germline J gene. The chain recombines TRBV5 with TRBJ2-4, with 9 nucleotides matching TRBD2. The J segment lost 4 bases and the V segment lost 6 bases, leaving 2 bases of the junction unmatched. CDR3 size: 13 residues. Germline V gene data show CDR1 as LGHNA and CDR2 as YNLKQL (reference sequence). The CDR3 DNA, read in part, is TGTGCCAGCAGTCGGACTGGGGAAAACACCTTGTAC. It yields the protein CASSRTGENTLY. From start to end, the CDR3 is CASSRTGENTLYF.

This clone was detected a few times. Gene and germline names: mouse. CDR3: CASSLGTVSGNTLYF. The CDR3 DNA, read in part, is TGTGCCAGCAGCTTAGGGACAGTTTCTGGAAATACGCTCTAT. The rearrangement uses TRBV3 and TRBJ1-3, with D tentatively TRBD1 (6 bases). The read halts 1 residue ahead of the CDR3 end, with the missing end drawn from the germline J gene. This CDR3 region has 15 residues. Trimming shortened V by 1 base and J by 0 bases, and 7 bases separated the two germline ends. Per germline, CDR1 SNHLY and CDR2 FYNGKV (reference sequence).

With regard to this clone: Gene names and germline match the mouse. Sequencing ends 1 residue short of the CDR3 end; the germline J gene provides the rest. The chain uses TRBV13-3 and TRBJ1-1, with 7 bases aligning to TRBD1. CDR1 and CDR2 from the germline V gene are NNHDY and SYVADS. The ends lost 2 bases at V and 5 bases at J; junction bases unmatched: 3. This CDR3 region has 13 residues. This chain's CDR3 is CASSEDRDTEVFF. The CDR3 DNA, read in part, is TGTGCCAGCAGTGAAGACAGGGATACAGAAGTCTTC.

To note about this clone: The gene names here belong to mouse. From the germline J gene comes the end of the CDR3, since the read stops 1 residue before it. The same CDR3 also results from other DNA sequences found in this sample. The chain employs TRBV19 and TRBJ2-4; 10 bases align to TRBD2. CDR1 FNHDT and CDR2 SITEND come from the germline V gene (reference sequence). V gave up 5 bases and J gave up 2 bases; unmatched junction bases: 5. The CDR3 runs to 15 residues. CDR3 amino acids: CASSRLGGLQNTLYF. CDR3 bases read: TGTGCCAGCAGCCGACTGGGGGGCCTTCAAAACACCTTGTAC.

Concerning this clone: The gene symbols are mouse symbols. The read stops 1 residue short of the end of the CDR3; the missing end is completed from the germline J gene. V usage is TRBV23 and J usage is TRBJ1-6; the table gives TRBD1 as D, unverified against the DNA. TRBJ1-6 is an ORF; its function is uncertain. The CDR3 sequence is 15 residues long. Germline CDR1 and CDR2: KGHTA and FQNQQP. The sequenced part of the CDR3 DNA is TGCTCCAGCAGTCAGGGACAGGGGAATAATTCGCCCCTCTAC. Protein: CSSSQGQGNNSPLY. The entire CDR3 is CSSSQGQGNNSPLYF.

With regard to this clone: Genes here carry mouse names. The read is 1 residue too short to cover the CDR3 end, so that end is filled in from the germline J gene. The chain couples TRBV16 to TRBJ2-1; D unclear. With 0 bases removed from V and 0 bases from J, the gap between germline ends came to 12 bases. The CDR3 covers 17 residues. Germline CDR1 is SGHSA and CDR2 is FRNQAP. The sequenced CDR3 bases are TGTGCAAGCAGCTTAGATCTAGGGCGTTATAACTATGCTGAGCAGTTC. Protein sequence: CASSLDLGRYNYAEQF. The full CDR3 protein is CASSLDLGRYNYAEQFF.

With respect to this clone: Germline and genes: mouse. With the read ending 1 residue before the CDR3 end, the germline J gene is used to fill in that end. The genes are TRBV13-1 and TRBJ2-7, with TRBD2 identical over 12 bases. The length of the CDR3 is 17 residues. The ends lost 0 bases at V and 5 bases at J; junction bases unmatched: 9. CDR1 is NSHNY and CDR2 is SYGAGN in the germline V gene. The CDR3 spells CASSDAGLGGARNEQYF. The CDR3 bases that were read are TGTGCCAGCAGTGATGCAGGACTGGGGGGGGCGCGGAATGAACAGTAC.

This clone was detected a few times. Genes and germline are mouse. Here the CDR3 reads CASRQKTASGNTLYF. CDR3 DNA (partial): TGTGCCAGCAGACAGAAAACCGCTTCTGGAAATACGCTCTAT. The chain carries TRBV13-3 and TRBJ1-3; D is uncertain. From the germline J gene comes the end of the CDR3, since the read stops 1 residue before it. CDR3 length: 15 residues. V lost 5 bases, J lost 0 bases, and 12 bases lay in between. Germline values: CDR1 NNHDY, CDR2 SYVADS.

Note on this clone: The gene names given are mouse names. Read coverage stops 1 residue before the CDR3 terminus; the germline J gene supplies the remainder. The chain carries TRBV26 and TRBJ2-3; the match to TRBD1 covers 7 bases. This CDR3 has 14 residues. From germline, CDR1 is KGHPV and CDR2 FQNQEV (reference sequence). With V trimmed by 7 bases and J by 0 bases, 4 bases remained unmatched. The part of the CDR3 DNA that was read is TGTGCCAGCAAGGGACAGCCTAGTGCAGAAACGCTGTAT. This translates into CASKGQPSAETLY. The whole CDR3 is CASKGQPSAETLYF.

Comments on this clone: Germline and genes here are mouse. The read comes to an end 1 residue before the CDR3 does, leaving the germline J gene to fill in the end. V usage is TRBV23 and J usage is TRBJ1-1. Germline CDR1 KGHTA, CDR2 FQNQQP. The CDR3 runs 14 residues. The sequenced part of the CDR3 DNA is TGCTCCAGCAGTCAATCGATTGAGCTGACAGAAGTCTTC. This translates into CSSSQSIELTEVF. Given in full, the CDR3 is CSSSQSIELTEVFF.

To note about this clone: Gene names are the mouse ones. The observed sequence ends 1 residue before the CDR3 terminus, with the missing tail filled in from the germline J gene. The genes are TRBV26 and TRBJ2-7, with 10 bases aligning to TRBD2. This CDR3 region has 14 residues. CDR1 and CDR2 (germline): KGHPV, FQNQEV (reference sequence). The V gene end was trimmed by 4 bases and the J gene end by 5 bases; junction bases not matched to a gene: 5. The covered CDR3 bases are TGTGCCAGCAGTCCCCGACTGGGGGGACATGAACAGTAC. Translating it yields CASSPRLGGHEQY. The whole CDR3 is CASSPRLGGHEQYF.

This clone was observed a few times. Gene names are the mouse ones. Read data end 1 residue before the CDR3 end; the end is taken from the germline J gene. The rearrangement uses TRBV31 and TRBJ2-7; TRBD2 agrees at 9 bases. The CDR3 has 14 residues. The V gene end was trimmed by 0 bases and the J gene end by 7 bases; junction bases not matched to a gene: 7. Germline values: CDR1 GKSSPN, CDR2 SITVG. CDR3 DNA (partial): TGTGCCTGGAGTCTAGGCTGGGGGGGTGGAGAACAGTAC. Protein product: CAWSLGWGGGEQY. From start to end, the CDR3 is CAWSLGWGGGEQYF.

A note on this clone: The listed genes are named as in mouse. The CDR3 end falls 1 residue outside the read, so it is completed with the germline J gene. The genes are TRBV26 and TRBJ1-4; no definite D call. The V end was cut by 2 bases, the J end by 5 bases, with 6 bases between. The CDR3 extends over 13 amino acids. The germline V gene encodes CDR1 KGHPV and CDR2 FQNQEV (reference sequence). This CDR3 reads CASSLLGNERLFF. The CDR3 bases that were read are TGTGCCAGCAGTCTGCTGGGTAACGAAAGATTATTT.